Presented here are 4 T cell receptor beta chains from one specimen sequenced in a study of cytomegalovirus exposure and HLA in healthy donors. This PCR relied on a set of 60 Vbeta primers and 13 Jbeta primers. Some clones are missing from TCRdb's copy, which holds only in-frame ones; the method was immunoSEQ multiplex PCR. The sample records about 120,000 clones, 83% being singletons. The sequenced sample consisted of PBMCs. These receptors came from a middle-aged woman in good health and CMV-seropositive.

The rearrangement uses TRBV9 and TRBJ2-2; a weak D match, TRBD1 (6 bases). Germline CDR1 is SGDLS and CDR2 is YYNGEE. The CDR3 sequence is 16 residues long. The V end lost 0 bases, the J end lost 0 bases, and 9 bases lay between the germline ends. The CDR3 here is CASSVGQGSNTGELFF. The CDR3 DNA follows: TGTGCCAGCAGCGTAGGGCAGGGGTCGAACACCGGGGAGCTGTTTTTT.

The chain recombines TRBV5-6 with TRBJ2-1; TRBD2 matches 15 bases. The length of the CDR3 is 16 residues. Trimming at V came to 3 bases and at J to 8 bases, leaving 6 bases not matched to a gene. Germline V gene lookup returns CDR1 SGHDT and CDR2 YYEEEE. CDR3 coding DNA: TGTGCCAGCAGCTCAACGGGACTAGCGGGAGGTTATGAGCAGTTCTTC. Protein product: CASSSTGLAGGYEQFF.

This clone was seen a single time. The DNA for the CDR3 is TGTGCCAGCAGTTCAGCGGGAAACAATGAGCAGTTCTTC. As protein: CASSSAGNNEQFF. V gene TRBV7-3 combines with J gene TRBJ2-1; 7 bases fit TRBD2. Germline assignment: CDR1 SGHTA and CDR2 FQGTGA. The V and J ends lost 6 bases and 5 bases, in that order; junction bases with no gene match: 4. This CDR3 comprises 13 residues.

The chain combines TRBV5-4 with TRBJ2-1; TRBD2 is a possible D gene (5 bases). Germline V CDR1 and CDR2: SGHNT, YYREEE (reference sequence). The CDR3 loop spans 17 amino acids. Trimming stripped 4 bases from V and 2 bases from J, with 19 bases between. The CDR3 reads CASSPGRILGPYNEQFF. In nucleotides, the CDR3 is TGTGCCAGCAGCCCCGGTCGAATACTAGGACCCTACAATGAGCAGTTCTTC.